This T cell receptor (beta chain) was sequenced for a study of blood T cell dynamics during melanoma immunotherapy. A fixed DNA input of about 0.35 ug was used per bulk PBMC sample. The protocol was immunoSEQ multiplex PCR, while the TCRdb copy is restricted to in-frame clones and leaves out a portion. The profile shows about 14,000 clones, approximately 84% of them singletons. Time point defined: pre-treatment baseline. Response was assessed by RECIST 1.1 at 12 weeks, except a couple of rapid progressors. The source of this sequence is a human donor with melanoma. The sequencing here drew on blood, taken from a patient treated with checkpoint blockade.

This CDR3 reads CASSLVGPAGGTQYF. CDR3 DNA sequence: TGTGCCAGCAGCTTAGTAGGACCTGCGGGGGGGACCCAGTACTTC. The rearrangement joins TRBV11-2 to TRBJ2-5; TRBD2 matches at 8 bases. The CDR3 extends over 15 amino acids. The trim removed 1 base at V and 7 bases at J, leaving 8 bases unmatched. Per germline, CDR1 SGHAT and CDR2 FQNNGV.